The 23 T cell receptor beta chains below were found in one sample sequenced in a study of blood T cell repertoires in COVID-19. TCRdb keeps only in-frame clones here, not all; method: immunoSEQ multiplex PCR. The profile covers under 250,000 clones, with approximately 80% appearing a single time and over 10% taken by the ten largest. Specimen: peripheral blood. The source of these receptors is a human donor in a cohort sampled during active COVID-19.

CDR3 residues: CATSTGQGAYEQYF. The CDR3 DNA is TGTGCCACCAGCACCGGACAGGGGGCCTACGAGCAGTACTTC. The chain has TRBV15 and TRBJ2-7; TRBD1 matches 10 bases. In germline, CDR1 is LNHNV, CDR2 YYDKDF (reference sequence). V was clipped by 4 bases and J by 2 bases; unmatched bases: 2. There are 14 residues in the CDR3.

This rearrangement joins TRBV28 to TRBJ1-1, with D possibly matching TRBD1 (6 bases). Germline CDR1 is MDHEN and CDR2 is SYDVKM. Trimming took off 6 bases at V and 6 bases at J, with 20 bases between the two ends. CDR3 length equals 15 residues. CDR3 protein: CASRELGRGRSEAFF. The CDR3 DNA follows: TGTGCCAGCAGAGAATTAGGCAGGGGTCGCTCTGAAGCTTTCTTT.

This chain links TRBV21-1 with TRBJ2-5; TRBD1 is taken as the D call from the table, unchecked against the DNA. TRBV21-1 has pseudogene status. The CDR3 runs to 12 residues. The CDR3 nucleotides are TGTGCCAGCTCCTGGGGGCGAGAGACCCAGTACTTC. Its translation is CASSWGRETQYF.

The chain employs TRBV20-1 and TRBJ1-1, with a weak D call TRBD1 (5 bases). CDR3 length equals 16 residues. The V end was cut by 3 bases, the J end by 0 bases, with 17 bases between. Germline assignment: CDR1 DFQATT and CDR2 SNEGSKA (reference sequence). CDR3 in DNA: TGCAGTGCTAGTGCCCCCCTTCGGGGGATGAACACTGAAGCTTTCTTT. Translated: CSASAPLRGMNTEAFF.

The V gene is TRBV7-9, the J gene TRBJ2-1, with D tentatively TRBD1 (6 bases). This CDR3 spans 15 amino acids. The germline gives CDR1 SEHNR, CDR2 FQNEAQ (reference sequence). V was cut by 4 bases and J by 1 base, with 11 bases left in between. The CDR3 is CASSSSTGSYNEQFF. The CDR3 DNA follows: TGTGCCAGCAGCTCCTCGACAGGTTCCTACAATGAGCAGTTCTTC.

J is TRBJ2-5 and V is TRBV7-2; TRBD2 agrees at 14 bases. After removal of 5 bases from V and 4 bases from J, the junction contained 6 bases not matched to a gene. The CDR3 totals 16 residues. Per germline, CDR1 SGHTA and CDR2 FQGNSA. DNA of the CDR3: TGTGCCAGCAGCGTGACTAGCGGGGGGGCTAGAGAGACCCAGTACTTC. It specifies CASSVTSGGARETQYF.

The chain carries TRBV28 and TRBJ2-2, with unresolved D. CDR1 is MDHEN and CDR2 is SYDVKM in the germline V gene. Trimming left V 5 bases short and J 6 bases short, with 7 bases between. The CDR3 extends over 12 amino acids. The CDR3 loop reads CASSLVAGELFF. CDR3 sequence (DNA): TGTGCCAGCAGTCTAGTAGCCGGGGAGCTGTTTTTT.

This chain joins TRBV10-3 and TRBJ1-2; D gene ambiguous. V was trimmed by 3 bases and J by 8 bases, leaving 10 bases between them. This CDR3 contains 12 residues. The germline CDR1 and CDR2 sequences are ENHRY and SYGVKD. CDR3: CAISDRAPGYTF. The CDR3 nucleotides are TGTGCCATCAGTGATCGCGCACCCGGCTACACCTTC.

This chain uses TRBV7-2 with TRBJ1-2, with D unclear. The CDR3 spans 16 residues. V dropped 2 bases and J dropped 0 bases, with 13 bases sitting between them. Looked up from germline, CDR1 is SGHTA and CDR2 is FQGNSA. The CDR3: CASSLNPGRSNYGYTF. The CDR3 bases are TGTGCCAGCAGCTTAAATCCTGGCAGGTCTAACTATGGCTACACCTTC.

This sequence joins TRBV9 and TRBJ2-2, with D maybe TRBD1 (5 bases). This CDR3 contains 13 residues. Germline V gene data show CDR1 as SGDLS and CDR2 as YYNGEE. The V end lost 4 bases, the J end lost 7 bases, and 11 bases lay between the germline ends. The CDR3 sequence: CASSPQGGGELFF. DNA for the CDR3: TGTGCCAGCAGCCCTCAGGGTGGCGGGGAGCTGTTTTTT.

The rearrangement links TRBV19 to TRBJ1-3; 9 bases map to TRBD1. CDR1 LNHDA and CDR2 SQIVND come from the germline V gene (reference sequence). The CDR3 spans 15 residues. V trimming: 4 bases; J trimming: 4 bases; junction bases outside the gene matches: 5. The CDR3 reads CASSRDREKGNTIYF. The CDR3 nucleotides read TGTGCCAGTAGTAGGGACAGGGAAAAAGGAAACACCATATATTTT.

This clone has just a few counts. The rearrangement links TRBV9 to TRBJ1-1; 7 bases map to TRBD1. The CDR3 contains 16 residues. V shed 3 bases, J shed 0 bases, and the junction held 8 bases outside the gene matches. Germline V gene data show CDR1 as SGDLS and CDR2 as YYNGEE. The CDR3 nucleotides read TGTGCCAGCAGCGCCAGAAGGGACAGACTGAACACTGAAGCTTTCTTT. Its protein product is CASSARRDRLNTEAFF. The full variable domain, in which reference TRBV9 and TRBJ1-1 provide the parts outside the CDR3, is DSGVTQTPKHLITATGQRVTLRCSPRSGDLSVYWYQQSLDQGLQFLIQYYNGEERAKGNILERFSAQQFPDLHSELNLSSLELGDSALYFCASSARRDRLNTEAFFGQGTRLTVV.

The CDR3 loop is CASSFSEGENTEAFF. CDR3 coding DNA: TGTGCCAGCAGCTTTTCGGAGGGAGAGAACACTGAAGCTTTCTTT. V usage is TRBV7-8 and J usage is TRBJ1-1, with unresolved D. Germline V gene sequence: CDR1 SGHVS, CDR2 FQNEAQ. There are 15 residues in the CDR3. V lost 3 bases and J lost 1, with 12 bases in between. The whole variable domain, remainder taken from reference TRBV7-8 and TRBJ1-1, is GAGVSQSPRYKVAKRGQDVALRCDPISGHVSLFWYQQALGQGPEFLTYFQNEAQLDKSGLPSDRFFAERPEGSVSTLKIQRTQQEDSAVYLCASSFSEGENTEAFFGQGTRLTVV.

The rearrangement joins TRBV5-1 to TRBJ2-1; 8 bases line up with TRBD2. Germline-derived CDR1 and CDR2 are SGHRS and YFSETQ. The CDR3 is made up of 14 amino acids. V shed 4 bases, J shed 4 bases, and the junction held 4 bases outside the gene matches. CDR3 in amino acids: CASSRSGDYNEQFF. In nucleotides, the CDR3 is TGCGCCAGCAGCCGTAGCGGGGATTACAATGAGCAGTTCTTC.

This chain joins TRBV7-9 and TRBJ2-1; D might be TRBD2 (5 bases). Germline V gene sequence: CDR1 SEHNR, CDR2 FQNEAQ (reference sequence). The CDR3 extends over 11 amino acids. Trimming cost V 1 base and J 14 bases, with 9 bases left between them. The CDR3, as DNA: TGTGCCAGCAGCTTAGAGGGAGCAGAGTTCTTC. Its protein is CASSLEGAEFF.

This chain links TRBV7-2 with TRBJ2-7; 8 nucleotides align to TRBD1. The CDR3 is made up of 16 amino acids. Trimming cost V 0 bases and J 2 bases; bases outside gene matches: 6. The V gene's germline CDR1 is SGHTA and CDR2 FQGNSA. CDR3 residues: CASSLAAGGLPYEQYF. As DNA, the CDR3 is TGTGCCAGCAGCTTAGCCGCAGGGGGCCTGCCCTACGAGCAGTACTTC.

The chain carries TRBV29-1 and TRBJ1-5; the D is unclear. Germline V gene lookup returns CDR1 SQVTM and CDR2 ANQGSEA. CDR3 length equals 13 residues. With 4 bases removed from V and 2 bases from J, the gap between germline ends came to 9 bases. In nucleotides, the CDR3 is TGCAGCGTTGGAGGTTCGGGCAATCAGCCCCAGCATTTT. It yields the protein CSVGGSGNQPQHF.

This chain joins TRBV7-2 and TRBJ2-2, with 11 positions matching TRBD1. V lost 5 bases and J lost 6; bases outside the gene matches: 5. The CDR3 has 15 residues. The V gene's germline CDR1 is SGHTA and CDR2 FQGNSA. As DNA, the CDR3 is TGTGCCAGCAGCATAGGGACAGGGGGTTCCGGGGAGCTGTTTTTT. Translation gives CASSIGTGGSGELFF.

The J gene is TRBJ2-5, the V gene TRBV5-1; 7 bases agree with TRBD2. This CDR3 is 14 amino acids long. Germline trimming cut 0 bases from V and 2 bases from J; bases unmatched to any gene: 1. Germline values: CDR1 SGHRS, CDR2 YFSETQ. The CDR3 loop reads CASSLEAGQETQYF. In nucleotides, the CDR3 is TGCGCCAGCAGCTTGGAAGCGGGGCAAGAGACCCAGTACTTC.

The chain is built from TRBV19 and TRBJ1-4; D ambiguous. The germline CDR1 and CDR2 sequences are LNHDA and SQIVND (reference sequence). V was pared by 5 bases and J by 8 bases, with 12 bases between. The CDR3 has 13 amino acids. In nucleotides, the CDR3 is TGTGCCAGTAGTGAAGGGCGAGGGGAAAAACTGTTTTTT. Its protein product is CASSEGRGEKLFF.

V and J are TRBV5-1 and TRBJ2-7, with TRBD2 matching 7 bases. This CDR3 has 14 residues. Germline trimming cut 0 bases from V and 4 bases from J; bases unmatched to any gene: 4. Germline values: CDR1 SGHRS, CDR2 YFSETQ. The CDR3 region is CASSLEGGNYEQYF. The CDR3 DNA reads TGCGCCAGCAGCTTGGAGGGAGGGAATTACGAGCAGTACTTC.

This clone has a handful of counts. The genes are TRBV10-3 and TRBJ2-7; D gene uncertain. There are 14 residues in the CDR3. Germline CDR1 ENHRY, CDR2 SYGVKD. V lost 10 bases and J lost 3, with 19 bases in between. The CDR3 is CATTDRPTGYEQYF. In DNA form, the CDR3 reads TGTGCCACCACTGATAGGCCTACGGGCTACGAGCAGTACTTC.

The chain links TRBV5-1 to TRBJ2-1, with 7 bases aligning to TRBD1. Germline CDR1 SGHRS, CDR2 YFSETQ. The junction had 8 bases not matched to a gene; V was cut back by 9 bases and J by 2 bases. This CDR3 has 14 residues. The CDR3 DNA sequence: TGCGCCACCGCGACAGGGACGGCCTACAATGAGCAGTTCTTC. It codes for CATATGTAYNEQFF.